This entry is about one T cell receptor (beta chain). Antigen specificity is unknown. TCRdb re-called the reads with MiXCR, one entry per CDR3 protein. The repertoire holds 450,000 to 600,000 distinct CDR3 sequences, with about 39% as singletons. This record comes from a study of T cell repertoires in cytomegalovirus infection. For the study at large: HLA-B-restricted CMV epitopes that are well studied, plus recently identified HLA-C-restricted ones, were used by the study. Matching HLA type and CMV infection were both indicated by public TCR beta signatures. Findings and limits, study-wide: Summed frequency of public TCR beta families distinguished CMV carriers with the relevant HLA. HLA-C-restricted CMV-specific TCR beta clonotypes were dominant in the ex vivo response.

The clonotype comes from a human donor in good health (CMV status not recorded). Some clones in this sample may be carry-over from other donors' samples. Material: cultured PBMCs, obtained from culture after CMV antigen stimulation.

The CDR3 DNA sequence: TGTGCCAGCAGCTTAAAGCTCCGGGGCGAGCAGTACTTC. Translation: CASSLKLRGEQYF. The V and J genes are TRBV7-2 and TRBJ2-7; D may be TRBD2 (5 bases). The CDR3 is made up of 13 amino acids. Between the trimmed V and J ends, which lost 2 bases and 6 bases, there was a span of 11 bases. CDR1 and CDR2 (germline): SGHTA, FQGNSA. The whole variable domain, remainder taken from reference TRBV7-2 and TRBJ2-7, is GAGVSQSPSNKVTEKGKDVELRCDPISGHTALYWYRQSLGQGLEFLIYFQGNSAPDKSGLPSDRFSAERTGGSVSTLTIQRTQQEDSAVYLCASSLKLRGEQYFGPGTRLTVT.